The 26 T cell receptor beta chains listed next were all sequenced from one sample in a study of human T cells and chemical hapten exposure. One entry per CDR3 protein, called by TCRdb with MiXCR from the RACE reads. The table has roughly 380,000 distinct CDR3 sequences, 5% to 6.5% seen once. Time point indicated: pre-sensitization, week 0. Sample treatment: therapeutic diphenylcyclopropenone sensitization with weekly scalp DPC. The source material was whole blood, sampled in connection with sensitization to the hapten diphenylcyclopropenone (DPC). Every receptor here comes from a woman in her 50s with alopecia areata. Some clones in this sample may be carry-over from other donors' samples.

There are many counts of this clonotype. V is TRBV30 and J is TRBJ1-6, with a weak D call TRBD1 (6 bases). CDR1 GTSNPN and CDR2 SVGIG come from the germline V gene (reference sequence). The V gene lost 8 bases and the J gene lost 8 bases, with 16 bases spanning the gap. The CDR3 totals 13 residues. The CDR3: CAGAQGIDSPLHF. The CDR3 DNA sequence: TGTGCCGGGGCACAGGGTATCGATTCACCCCTCCACTTT. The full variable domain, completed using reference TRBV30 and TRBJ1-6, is SQTIHQWPATLVQPVGSPLSLECTVEGTSNPNLYWYRQAAGRGLQLLFYSVGIGQISSEVPQNLSASRPQDRQFILSSKKLLLSDSGFYLCAGAQGIDSPLHFGNGTRLTVT.

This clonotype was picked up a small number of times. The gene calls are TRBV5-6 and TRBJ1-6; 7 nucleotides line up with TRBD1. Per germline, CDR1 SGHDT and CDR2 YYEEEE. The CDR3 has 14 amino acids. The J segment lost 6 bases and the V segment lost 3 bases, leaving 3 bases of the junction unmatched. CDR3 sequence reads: CASSSGQVNSPLHF. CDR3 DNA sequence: TGTGCCAGCAGCTCCGGACAGGTTAATTCACCCCTCCACTTT.

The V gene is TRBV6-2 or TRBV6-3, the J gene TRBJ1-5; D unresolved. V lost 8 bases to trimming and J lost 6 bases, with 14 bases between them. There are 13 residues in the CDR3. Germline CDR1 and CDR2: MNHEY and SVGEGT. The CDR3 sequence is CASGGLARQPQHF. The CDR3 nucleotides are TGTGCCAGCGGCGGGTTGGCCCGTCAGCCCCAGCATTTT.

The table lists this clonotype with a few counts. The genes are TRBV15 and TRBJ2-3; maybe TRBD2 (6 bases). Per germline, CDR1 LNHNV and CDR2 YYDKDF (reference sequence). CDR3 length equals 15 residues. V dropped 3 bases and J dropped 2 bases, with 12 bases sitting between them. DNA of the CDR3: TGTGCCACCAGCAGGGGCCTGGGACTCACAGATACGCAGTATTTT. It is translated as CATSRGLGLTDTQYF.

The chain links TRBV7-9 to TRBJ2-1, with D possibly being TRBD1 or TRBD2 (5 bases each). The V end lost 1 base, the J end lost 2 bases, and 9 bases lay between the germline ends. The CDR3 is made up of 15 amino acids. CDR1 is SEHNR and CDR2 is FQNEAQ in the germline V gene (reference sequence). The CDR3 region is CASSLGGVPYNEQFF. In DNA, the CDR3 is TGTGCCAGCAGCTTAGGAGGGGTCCCCTACAATGAGCAGTTCTTC. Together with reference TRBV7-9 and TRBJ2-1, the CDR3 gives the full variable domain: DTGVSQNPRHKITKRGQNVTFRCDPISEHNRLYWYRQTLGQGPEFLTYFQNEAQLEKSRLLSDRFSAERPKGSFSTLEIQRTEQGDSAMYLCASSLGGVPYNEQFFGPGTRLTVL.

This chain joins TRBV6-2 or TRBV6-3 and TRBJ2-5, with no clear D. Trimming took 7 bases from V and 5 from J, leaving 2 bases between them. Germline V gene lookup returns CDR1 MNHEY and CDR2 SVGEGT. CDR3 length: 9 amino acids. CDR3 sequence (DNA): TGTGCCAGCAATGAGACCCAGTACTTC. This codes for CASNETQYF.

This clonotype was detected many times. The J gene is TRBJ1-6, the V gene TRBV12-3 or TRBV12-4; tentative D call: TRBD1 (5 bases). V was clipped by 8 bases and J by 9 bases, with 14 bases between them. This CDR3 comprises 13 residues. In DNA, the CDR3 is TGTGCCAGCGCCTGGGGGGGTACTTCACCCCTCCACTTT. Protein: CASAWGGTSPLHF.

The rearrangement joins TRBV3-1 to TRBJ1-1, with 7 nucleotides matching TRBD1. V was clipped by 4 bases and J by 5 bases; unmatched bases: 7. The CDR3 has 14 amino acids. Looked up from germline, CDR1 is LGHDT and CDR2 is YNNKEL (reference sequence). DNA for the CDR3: TGTGCCAGCAGCCGGGTTTCAGGGGGAACTGAAGCTTTCTTT. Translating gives CASSRVSGGTEAFF.

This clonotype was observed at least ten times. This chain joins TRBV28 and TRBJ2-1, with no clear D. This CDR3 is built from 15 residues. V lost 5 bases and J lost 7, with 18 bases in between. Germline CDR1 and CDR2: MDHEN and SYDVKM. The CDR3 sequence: CASSPRRERSNEQFF. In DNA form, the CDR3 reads TGTGCCAGCAGTCCTAGGCGAGAACGGAGTAATGAGCAGTTCTTC.

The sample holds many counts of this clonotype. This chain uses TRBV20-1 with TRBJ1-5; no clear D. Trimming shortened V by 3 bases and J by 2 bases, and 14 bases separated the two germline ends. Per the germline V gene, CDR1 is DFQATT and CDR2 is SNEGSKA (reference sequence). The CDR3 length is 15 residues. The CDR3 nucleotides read TGCAGTGCTAGGGGTAGCGGTCGTGGCAATCAGCCCCAGCATTTT. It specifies CSARGSGRGNQPQHF.

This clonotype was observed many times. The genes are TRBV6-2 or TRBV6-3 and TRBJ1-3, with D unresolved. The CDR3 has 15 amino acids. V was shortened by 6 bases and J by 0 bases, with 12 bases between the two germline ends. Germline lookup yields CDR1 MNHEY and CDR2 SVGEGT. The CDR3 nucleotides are TGTGCCAGCAGCTACACTGCGTCCTCTGGAAACACCATATATTTT. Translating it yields CASSYTASSGNTIYF.

This chain's CDR3 is CASSSTSGGHTGELFF. DNA for the CDR3: TGTGCCAGCAGCTCCACTAGCGGGGGACACACCGGGGAGCTGTTTTTT. The chain employs TRBV2 and TRBJ2-2; 11 bases are a match to TRBD2. V shed 6 bases and J 3 bases; nucleotides not matched to a gene: 6. Germline CDR1 reads SNHLY; CDR2 reads FYNNEI. The CDR3 has 16 residues.

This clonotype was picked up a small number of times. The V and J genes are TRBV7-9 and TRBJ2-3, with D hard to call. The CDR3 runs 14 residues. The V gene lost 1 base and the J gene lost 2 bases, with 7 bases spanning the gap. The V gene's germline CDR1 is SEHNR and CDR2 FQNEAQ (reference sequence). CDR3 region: CASSLEGDTDTQYF. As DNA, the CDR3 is TGTGCCAGCAGCTTAGAGGGCGACACAGATACGCAGTATTTT. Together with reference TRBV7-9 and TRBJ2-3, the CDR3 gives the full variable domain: DTGVSQNPRHKITKRGQNVTFRCDPISEHNRLYWYRQTLGQGPEFLTYFQNEAQLEKSRLLSDRFSAERPKGSFSTLEIQRTEQGDSAMYLCASSLEGDTDTQYFGPGTRLTVL.

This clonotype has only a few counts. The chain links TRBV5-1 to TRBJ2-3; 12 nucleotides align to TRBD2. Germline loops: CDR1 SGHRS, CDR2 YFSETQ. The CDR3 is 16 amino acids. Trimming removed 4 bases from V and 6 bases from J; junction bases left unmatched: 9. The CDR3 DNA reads TGCGCCAGCAGCACTGGACTAGCGGGACTTTCGGATACGCAGTATTTT. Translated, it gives CASSTGLAGLSDTQYF.

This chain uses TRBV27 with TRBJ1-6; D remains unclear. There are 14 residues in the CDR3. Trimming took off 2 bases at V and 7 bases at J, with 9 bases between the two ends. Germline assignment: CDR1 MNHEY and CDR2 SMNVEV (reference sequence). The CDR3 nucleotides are TGTGCCAGCAGTTTAAGTAGGAAGAATTCACCCCTCCACTTT. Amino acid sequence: CASSLSRKNSPLHF.

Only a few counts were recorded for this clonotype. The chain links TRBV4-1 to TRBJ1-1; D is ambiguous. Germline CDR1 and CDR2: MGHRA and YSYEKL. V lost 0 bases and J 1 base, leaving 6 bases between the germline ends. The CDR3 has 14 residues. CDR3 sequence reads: CASSQDVTNTEAFF. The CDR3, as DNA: TGCGCCAGCAGCCAAGATGTGACGAACACTGAAGCTTTCTTT.

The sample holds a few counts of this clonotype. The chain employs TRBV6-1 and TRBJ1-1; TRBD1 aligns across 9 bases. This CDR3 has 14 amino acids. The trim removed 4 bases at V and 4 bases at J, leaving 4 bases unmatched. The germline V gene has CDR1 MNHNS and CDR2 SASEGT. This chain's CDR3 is CASSAGTGFTEAFF. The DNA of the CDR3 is TGTGCCAGCAGTGCCGGGACAGGGTTCACTGAAGCTTTCTTT.

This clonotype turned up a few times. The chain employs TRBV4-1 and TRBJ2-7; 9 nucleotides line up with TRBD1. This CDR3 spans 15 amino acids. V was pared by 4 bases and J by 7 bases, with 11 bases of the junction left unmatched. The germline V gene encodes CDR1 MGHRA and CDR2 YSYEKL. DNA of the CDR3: TGCGCCAGCAGCCGCATCGGACAGGGGAAGGGGGAGCAGTACTTC. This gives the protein CASSRIGQGKGEQYF.

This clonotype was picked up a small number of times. The CDR3 here is CASRKSATNEKLFF. For the CDR3, the DNA is TGTGCCAGCAGGAAATCTGCAACTAATGAAAAACTGTTTTTT. The V gene is TRBV7-2, the J gene TRBJ1-4; the D is unclear. Trimming pared 6 bases from V and 0 bases from J, leaving 8 bases between. The germline V gene encodes CDR1 SGHTA and CDR2 FQGNSA. The CDR3 runs to 14 residues.

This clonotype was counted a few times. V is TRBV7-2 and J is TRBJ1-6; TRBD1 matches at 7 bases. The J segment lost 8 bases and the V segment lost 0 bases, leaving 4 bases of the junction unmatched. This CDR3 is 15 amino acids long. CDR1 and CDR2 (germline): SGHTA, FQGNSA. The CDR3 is CASSLAGTVDSPLHF. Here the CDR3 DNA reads TGTGCCAGCAGCTTAGCTGGGACAGTAGATTCACCCCTCCACTTT.

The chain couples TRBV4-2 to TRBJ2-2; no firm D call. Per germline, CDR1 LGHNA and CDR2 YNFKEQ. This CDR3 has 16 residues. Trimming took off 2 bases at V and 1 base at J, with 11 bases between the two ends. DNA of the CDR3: TGTGCCAGCAGCCAAATCGAAGAATGGAACACCGGGGAGCTGTTTTTT. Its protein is CASSQIEEWNTGELFF.

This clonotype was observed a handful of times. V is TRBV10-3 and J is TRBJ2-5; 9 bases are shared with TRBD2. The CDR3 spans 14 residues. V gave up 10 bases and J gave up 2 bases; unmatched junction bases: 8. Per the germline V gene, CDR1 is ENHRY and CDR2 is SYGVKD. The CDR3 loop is CATRAGGRQETQYF. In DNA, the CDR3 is TGTGCCACTCGAGCGGGGGGCCGGCAAGAGACCCAGTACTTC.

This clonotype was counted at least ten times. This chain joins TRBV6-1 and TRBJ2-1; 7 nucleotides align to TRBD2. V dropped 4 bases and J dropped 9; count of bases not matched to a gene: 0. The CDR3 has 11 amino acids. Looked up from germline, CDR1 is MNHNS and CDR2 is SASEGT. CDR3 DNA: TGTGCCAGCAGTGGGACTAGTGAGCAGTTCTTC. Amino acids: CASSGTSEQFF.

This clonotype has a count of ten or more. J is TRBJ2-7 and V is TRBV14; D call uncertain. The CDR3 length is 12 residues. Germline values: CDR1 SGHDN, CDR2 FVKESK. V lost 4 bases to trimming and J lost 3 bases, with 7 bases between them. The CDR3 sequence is CASSLDHYEQYF. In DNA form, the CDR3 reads TGTGCCAGCAGCCTGGACCACTACGAGCAGTACTTC.

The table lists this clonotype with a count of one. CDR3 bases: TGTGCCAGCAGCCGCGGGGACAGGGGGGGTAGGGATACGCAGTATTTT. Translation: CASSRGDRGGRDTQYF. The rearrangement joins TRBV6-5 to TRBJ2-3; 11 positions agree with TRBD1. V trimming: 6 bases; J trimming: 6 bases; junction bases outside the gene matches: 11. This CDR3 contains 16 residues. Germline V gives CDR1 MNHEY, CDR2 SVGAGI.

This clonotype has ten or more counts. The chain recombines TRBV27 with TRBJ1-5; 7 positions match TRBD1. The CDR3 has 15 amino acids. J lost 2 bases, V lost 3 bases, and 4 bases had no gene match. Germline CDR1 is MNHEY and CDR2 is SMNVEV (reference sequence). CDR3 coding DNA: TGTGCCAGCAGTTTGACAGGGAGTCGCAATCAGCCCCAGCATTTT. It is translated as CASSLTGSRNQPQHF.